Following are 26 T cell receptor beta chains from one sample sequenced in a study of shared clonotypes between healthy human individuals. Using immunoSEQ multiplex PCR, the repertoire was profiled, and TCRdb retains in-frame clones only, with some absent. The table records under 2.5 million clones, approximately 90% of them present only once. Sequenced material: naive CD4+ T cells from PBMCs. The sample's subset: CD45RA+ positively selected. Every receptor here comes from a man between 18 and 35 years old in good health. Some clones in this sample may be carry-over from other donors' samples.

The chain carries TRBV19 and TRBJ1-5; tentative D call: TRBD1 (6 bases). The CDR3 length is 15 residues. The germline gives CDR1 LNHDA, CDR2 SQIVND (reference sequence). V lost 1 base and J 4 bases, leaving 11 bases between the germline ends. Here the CDR3 DNA reads TGTGCCAGTAGTATAGGCAAGGGGGGGAATCAGCCCCAGCATTTT. Its translation is CASSIGKGGNQPQHF.

This clone was seen only once. The V call is TRBV19, the J call TRBJ1-4; D might be TRBD1 (5 bases). Trimming removed 4 bases from V and 8 bases from J, with 11 bases in between. CDR3 length: 13 amino acids. Germline V gives CDR1 LNHDA, CDR2 SQIVND (reference sequence). CDR3: CASSKDKKEKLFF. CDR3 coding DNA: TGTGCCAGTAGTAAGGACAAAAAAGAAAAACTGTTTTTT.

The genes are TRBV7-9 and TRBJ2-4; D gene ambiguous. The CDR3 is 12 amino acids. V lost 0 bases and J 7 bases, leaving 4 bases between the germline ends. Germline assignment: CDR1 SEHNR and CDR2 FQNEAQ (reference sequence). The CDR3 here is CASSLAGNIQYF. The CDR3 DNA sequence: TGTGCCAGCAGCTTAGCAGGGAACATTCAGTACTTC.

V is TRBV4-2 and J is TRBJ2-3; no definite D call. Germline V gene lookup returns CDR1 LGHNA and CDR2 YNFKEQ. Trimming cost V 0 bases and J 2 bases, with 6 bases left between them. This CDR3 spans 14 amino acids. As DNA, the CDR3 is TGTGCCAGCAGCCAAGACGGGCTCACAGATACGCAGTATTTT. It is translated as CASSQDGLTDTQYF.

The chain is built from TRBV5-5 and TRBJ2-2; D unresolved. The V and J ends lost 2 bases and 0 bases respectively, with 11 bases between them. CDR3 length: 16 residues. CDR1 is SGHKS, CDR2 YYEKEE, per germline (reference sequence). The CDR3 spells CASSFVSAANTGELFF. In DNA form, the CDR3 reads TGTGCCAGCAGCTTTGTTTCCGCCGCGAACACCGGGGAGCTGTTTTTT.

Regarding this clone: Other DNA variants within this sample encode the same CDR3. The chain combines TRBV7-3 with TRBJ1-1, with D hard to call. The CDR3 covers 13 residues. V was shortened by 5 bases and J by 5 bases, with 12 bases between the two germline ends. CDR1 SGHTA and CDR2 FQGTGA come from the germline V gene. The CDR3 sequence: CASSQTRETEAFF. The CDR3 bases are TGTGCCAGCAGCCAAACTAGGGAGACTGAAGCTTTCTTT.

The CDR3 protein is CASSLTASTGGYTF. The DNA for the CDR3 is TGTGCCAGCAGCTTAACGGCGTCCACGGGCGGCTACACCTTC. V is TRBV7-3 and J is TRBJ1-2; no clear D gene. This CDR3 is built from 14 residues. CDR1 is SGHTA and CDR2 is FQGTGA in the germline V gene. V was clipped by 0 bases and J by 8 bases, with 13 bases between them.

The chain is built from TRBV4-3 and TRBJ2-1, with 8 bases matching TRBD1. CDR1 is LGHNA and CDR2 is YSLEER in the germline V gene. The CDR3 sequence is 17 residues long. The J segment lost 10 bases and the V segment lost 2 bases, leaving 16 bases of the junction unmatched. The CDR3 nucleotides read TGCGCCAGCAGCCAACTGTGGGGTGGACAGGGTAAACGGGAGCAGTTCTTC. Translation gives CASSQLWGGQGKREQFF.

The rearrangement links TRBV6-1 to TRBJ1-5; tentative D call: TRBD1 (5 bases). This CDR3 is built from 16 residues. The germline CDR1 and CDR2 sequences are MNHNS and SASEGT. The ends were cut back, 2 bases at V and 0 bases at J, with 11 bases in the middle. For the CDR3, the DNA is TGTGCCAGCAGTGAATGGGGGATAGATAGCAATCAGCCCCAGCATTTT. Residues: CASSEWGIDSNQPQHF.

The gene calls are TRBV5-1 and TRBJ1-1, with no clear D. Germline V lookup: CDR1 SGHRS, CDR2 YFSETQ. V lost 4 bases and J lost 5, with 21 bases in between. The CDR3 covers 16 residues. CDR3 sequence (DNA): TGCGCCAGCAGCCTGTTGAATTTTCAAGCAGGAACTGAAGCTTTCTTT. This codes for CASSLLNFQAGTEAFF.

A single count supports this clone. This chain connects TRBV6-6 to TRBJ1-1, with D possibly being TRBD1 (6 bases). The CDR3 is made up of 12 amino acids. The germline V and J ends were trimmed by 6 bases and 6 bases, with 11 bases remaining between them. Germline CDR1 and CDR2: MNHNY and SVGAGI (reference sequence). CDR3 region: CASRAGASEAFF. In DNA form, the CDR3 reads TGTGCCAGCAGGGCAGGGGCTTCTGAAGCTTTCTTT.

A word on this clone: Compared with germline, one end of the junction differs, possibly owing to a read error. This chain joins TRBV19 and TRBJ1-5; D not certain. The CDR3 runs 15 residues. Germline V gene sequence: CDR1 LNHDA, CDR2 SQIVND (reference sequence). The CDR3 loop is CASSSGPGGNQPQHF. In nucleotides, the CDR3 is TGTGCCAGCAGCTCGGGCCCGGGCGGCAACCAGCCCCAGCATTTT.

The chain joins TRBV5-1 to TRBJ1-1, with 12 bases matching TRBD1. Per germline, CDR1 SGHRS and CDR2 YFSETQ. J gave up 10 bases and V 4 bases, and 5 bases lay outside the gene matches. CDR3 length: 13 amino acids. The CDR3 sequence: CASSGGQGAIAFF. CDR3 nucleotides: TGCGCCAGCAGCGGGGGACAGGGGGCAATAGCTTTCTTT.

V and J are TRBV19 and TRBJ1-4; D not certain. Germline CDR1 is LNHDA and CDR2 is SQIVND (reference sequence). Trimming took 9 bases from V and 3 from J, leaving 17 bases between them. The CDR3 loop spans 15 amino acids. In nucleotides, the CDR3 is TGTGCCAGCAGTCGTAAGACTGGTGCTAATGAAAAACTGTTTTTT. Translation: CASSRKTGANEKLFF.

This clone has just one count. Other DNA sequences in this sample translate to the same CDR3. The CDR3 here is CASSYSVSGANVLTF. The CDR3 bases are TGTGCCAGCAGTTACTCAGTCTCTGGGGCCAACGTCCTGACTTTC. This chain connects TRBV6-5 to TRBJ2-6; no definite D call. The CDR3 runs 15 residues. The V gene's germline CDR1 is MNHEY and CDR2 SVGAGI. V lost 0 bases to trimming and J lost 0 bases, with 3 bases between them.

CDR3 bases: TGTGCTAGTGGCTTCGGGGGGCTATATGGCTACACCTTC. Its translation: CASGFGGLYGYTF. The chain recombines TRBV12-5 with TRBJ1-2, with D possibly matching TRBD1 (6 bases). The CDR3 spans 13 residues. The V and J ends lost 6 bases and 5 bases respectively, with 13 bases between them. Per germline, CDR1 LGHNT and CDR2 FRNRAP.

The rearrangement uses TRBV11-2 and TRBJ2-1, with 8 bases aligning to TRBD2. Trimming cost V 5 bases and J 12 bases; bases outside gene matches: 15. Germline V gives CDR1 SGHAT, CDR2 FQNNGV. CDR3 length: 15 amino acids. The CDR3 spells CASSRSLAERGRQFF. Here the CDR3 DNA reads TGTGCCAGCAGCCGTTCACTAGCGGAGCGTGGTAGGCAGTTCTTC.

The chain combines TRBV10-3 with TRBJ2-1; 9 nucleotides align to TRBD1. The CDR3 length is 15 residues. Germline CDR1 is ENHRY and CDR2 is SYGVKD. V shed 6 bases and J 2 bases; nucleotides not matched to a gene: 5. Here the CDR3 reads CAIRGQGGAYNEQFF. Written as DNA, the CDR3 is TGTGCCATCAGGGGACAGGGAGGGGCCTACAATGAGCAGTTCTTC.

Details on this clone: Other DNA variants within this sample encode the same CDR3. This chain uses TRBV5-1 with TRBJ2-7, with D tentatively TRBD2 (7 bases). V shed 0 bases and J shed 0 bases, with 13 bases lying between them. This CDR3 has 16 residues. Germline V gene data show CDR1 as SGHRS and CDR2 as YFSETQ. This CDR3 is CASSLVGGLSSYEQYF. DNA of the CDR3: TGCGCCAGCAGCTTGGTGGGGGGGCTCAGCTCCTACGAGCAGTACTTC.

V gene TRBV2 combines with J gene TRBJ2-2; D unresolved. Germline lookup yields CDR1 SNHLY and CDR2 FYNNEI. Trimming stripped 4 bases from V and 6 bases from J, with 15 bases between. The CDR3 is made up of 15 amino acids. The CDR3 loop is CASSGVGKTSGELFF. Written as DNA, the CDR3 is TGTGCCAGCAGTGGCGTAGGGAAGACATCCGGGGAGCTGTTTTTT.

The chain carries TRBV6-1 and TRBJ1-4; no firm D call. Trimming left V 6 bases short and J 5 bases short, with 4 bases between. The CDR3 sequence is 11 residues long. CDR1 is MNHNS, CDR2 SASEGT, per germline. CDR3 amino acids: CASRRNEKLFF. The CDR3 DNA sequence: TGTGCCAGCAGGAGAAATGAAAAACTGTTTTTT.

The CDR3 here is CASNSPREAKNIQYF. The DNA of the CDR3 is TGTGCCAGCAACAGCCCGAGGGAGGCCAAAAACATTCAGTACTTC. This chain connects TRBV6-5 to TRBJ2-4, with TRBD2 as a possible D gene (5 bases). Trimming cost V 7 bases and J 1 base, with 14 bases left between them. The V gene's germline CDR1 is MNHEY and CDR2 SVGAGI. This CDR3 has 15 amino acids.

The CDR3 loop is CASSFGYTEAFF. CDR3 sequence (DNA): TGTGCCAGCAGCTTCGGTTACACTGAAGCTTTCTTT. J is TRBJ1-1 and V is TRBV5-4; D gene unclear. Looked up from germline, CDR1 is SGHNT and CDR2 is YYREEE (reference sequence). V lost 2 bases, J lost 3 bases, and 5 bases lay in between. This CDR3 region has 12 residues.

The chain carries TRBV7-2 and TRBJ2-5; TRBD1 aligns across 8 bases. V lost 6 bases and J lost 4; bases outside the gene matches: 16. Per the germline V gene, CDR1 is SGHTA and CDR2 is FQGNSA. CDR3 length equals 17 residues. The CDR3 is CASSFLGRRGQRETQYF. CDR3 in DNA: TGTGCCAGCAGTTTCCTGGGCCGCAGGGGGCAACGAGAGACCCAGTACTTC.

J is TRBJ1-1 and V is TRBV28; D remains ambiguous. Trimming took 4 bases from V and 3 from J, leaving 15 bases between them. The CDR3 length is 15 residues. Germline loops: CDR1 MDHEN, CDR2 SYDVKM. The CDR3, as DNA: TGTGCCAGCAGTTCCCCGACATCGGCGGACACTGAAGCTTTCTTT. Encoded protein: CASSSPTSADTEAFF.

The chain recombines TRBV5-6 with TRBJ2-3, with TRBD2 matching over 8 bases. Germline lookup yields CDR1 SGHDT and CDR2 YYEEEE. The CDR3 runs 18 residues. The V gene end was trimmed by 4 bases and the J gene end by 9 bases; junction bases not matched to a gene: 22. The CDR3: CASSPAVGPAGGFTTQYF. DNA of the CDR3: TGTGCCAGCAGCCCCGCTGTTGGGCCGGCGGGAGGATTCACAACGCAGTATTTT.